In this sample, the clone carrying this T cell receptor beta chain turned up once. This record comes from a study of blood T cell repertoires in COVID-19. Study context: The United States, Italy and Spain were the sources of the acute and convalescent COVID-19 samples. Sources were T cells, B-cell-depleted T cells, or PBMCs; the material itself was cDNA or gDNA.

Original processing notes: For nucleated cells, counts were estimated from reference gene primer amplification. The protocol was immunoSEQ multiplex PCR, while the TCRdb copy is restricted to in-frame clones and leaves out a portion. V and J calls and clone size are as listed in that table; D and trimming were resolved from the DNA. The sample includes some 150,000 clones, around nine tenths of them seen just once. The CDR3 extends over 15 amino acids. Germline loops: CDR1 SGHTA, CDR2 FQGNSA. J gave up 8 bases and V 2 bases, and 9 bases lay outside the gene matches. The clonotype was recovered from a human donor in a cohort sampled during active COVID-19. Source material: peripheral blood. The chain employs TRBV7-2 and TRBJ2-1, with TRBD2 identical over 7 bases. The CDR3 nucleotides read TGTGCCAGCAGCTTATATGAGGGAGGGCCGTATGAGCAGTTCTTC. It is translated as CASSLYEGGPYEQFF.